The 25 T cell receptor beta chains in this list originate from one sample, sequenced in a study of T cell repertoires in cytomegalovirus infection. TCRdb called the reads again in MiXCR, with one record for every CDR3 protein. Of a few hundred thousand distinct CDR3 sequences in the sample, 8% to 9.5% were seen once. Sequenced: PBMCs. All receptors come from a human donor in good health (CMV status not recorded). Some clones in this sample may be carry-over from other donors' samples.

This clonotype was observed a handful of times. CDR3 sequence: CASSLRVSGGYTF. The CDR3 nucleotides are TGTGCCAGCAGTTTGAGGGTTTCGGGCGGCTACACCTTC. V and J are TRBV6-6 and TRBJ1-2, with D uncertain. The V gene's germline CDR1 is MNHNY and CDR2 SVGAGI (reference sequence). The CDR3 length is 13 residues. V lost 4 bases to trimming and J lost 8 bases, with 14 bases between them.

This clonotype was counted at least ten times. The chain employs TRBV7-2 and TRBJ2-7; D is unresolved. CDR1 is SGHTA, CDR2 FQGNSA, per germline. The V gene lost 1 base and the J gene lost 5 bases, with 15 bases spanning the gap. This CDR3 region has 15 residues. The DNA of the CDR3 is TGTGCCAGCAGCTTAGTACATGGCGGCCAAAACGAGCAGTACTTC. It is translated as CASSLVHGGQNEQYF.

This clonotype has just a few counts. V gene TRBV20-1 combines with J gene TRBJ2-5; D is undetermined. The CDR3 runs 12 residues. V was shortened by 2 bases and J by 5 bases, with 9 bases between the two germline ends. Germline assignment: CDR1 DFQATT and CDR2 SNEGSKA (reference sequence). Here the CDR3 DNA reads TGCAGTGCTAGATACGGTGAGGAGACCCAGTACTTC. It codes for CSARYGEETQYF.

This clonotype was observed at least ten times. The chain links TRBV4-2 to TRBJ1-1; D not certain. V was shortened by 3 bases and J by 5 bases, with 13 bases between the two germline ends. There are 14 residues in the CDR3. Germline CDR1 LGHNA, CDR2 YNFKEQ. The CDR3 reads CASSHSGRITEAFF. In DNA, the CDR3 is TGTGCCAGCAGCCACTCCGGTAGGATTACTGAAGCTTTCTTT.

As to this clonotype: A read error may be the cause here, since a much bigger clone is one base away. The conserved final phenylalanine or tryptophan is absent from the CDR3, which likely points to a read error. The chain joins TRBV7-2 to TRBJ2-7; a possible D gene is TRBD1 (6 bases). V lost 5 bases, J lost 6 bases, and 11 bases lay in between. Germline V lookup: CDR1 SGHTA, CDR2 FQGNSA. CDR3 size: 12 residues. In DNA form, the CDR3 reads TGTGCCAGCAGCCGAACAGGGCCCGAGCAGTACCTC. Translation gives CASSRTGPEQYL.

The chain uses TRBV12-3 or TRBV12-4 and TRBJ2-7; D tentatively reads TRBD1 or TRBD2 (6 bases each). V lost 7 bases, J lost 5 bases, and 18 bases lay in between. This CDR3 comprises 14 residues. The CDR3 loop is CASTKGRGLDEQYF. CDR3 in DNA: TGTGCCAGCACAAAGGGACGGGGGCTAGACGAGCAGTACTTC.

The chain employs TRBV28 and TRBJ2-3; 8 bases map to TRBD2. Trimming at V came to 8 bases and at J to 10 bases, leaving 2 bases not matched to a gene. Germline CDR1 is MDHEN and CDR2 is SYDVKM. The CDR3 is made up of 10 amino acids. In nucleotides, the CDR3 is TGTGCCAGCGGGACTAGTGCGCAGTATTTT. Amino acids: CASGTSAQYF.

The chain employs TRBV6-1 and TRBJ1-5; D may be TRBD1 (6 bases). The CDR3 runs 15 residues. Trimming shortened V by 7 bases and J by 7 bases, and 20 bases separated the two germline ends. Germline CDR1 reads MNHNS; CDR2 reads SASEGT. CDR3 sequence reads: CASTLGAGGPQPQHF. The CDR3 DNA reads TGTGCCAGCACCCTTGGGGCGGGGGGCCCACAGCCCCAGCATTTT.

At least ten counts were recorded for this clonotype. CDR3 nucleotides: TGTGCCATCTCTAGGGGGGGAGAAGATACGCAGTATTTT. Translated, it gives CAISRGGEDTQYF. The chain employs TRBV25-1 and TRBJ2-3; D is possibly TRBD2 (7 bases). The V end was cut by 10 bases, the J end by 5 bases, with 16 bases between. This CDR3 is 13 amino acids long. CDR1 and CDR2 from the germline V gene are MGHDK and SYGVNS.

This clonotype was recorded a few times. The rearrangement uses TRBV7-9 and TRBJ1-6; D possibly corresponds to TRBD1 (5 bases). This CDR3 is 13 amino acids long. CDR1 and CDR2 (germline): SEHNR, FQNEAQ (reference sequence). Trimming took off 4 bases at V and 10 bases at J, with 11 bases between the two ends. In nucleotides, the CDR3 is TGTGCCAGCAGCTGGAGGGGTGACTCACCCCTCCACTTT. Amino acids: CASSWRGDSPLHF.

This clonotype was detected a few times. The V gene is TRBV20-1, the J gene TRBJ2-1; 11 bases agree with TRBD2. V shed 7 bases, J shed 3 bases, and the junction held 8 bases outside the gene matches. The V gene's germline CDR1 is DFQATT and CDR2 SNEGSKA (reference sequence). The length of the CDR3 is 15 residues. CDR3 DNA: TGCAGTGTACCGACGGGACTAGCGGTCTACAATGAGCAGTTCTTC. Translation gives CSVPTGLAVYNEQFF.

The gene calls are TRBV5-4 and TRBJ2-1; 10 bases fit TRBD1. This CDR3 is 13 amino acids long. Losses at the gene ends were 4 bases for V and 14 bases for J; bases not matched to a gene: 9. Germline-derived CDR1 and CDR2 are SGHNT and YYREEE (reference sequence). CDR3 DNA sequence: TGTGCCAGCAGCGTCCGGGACAGGGGAGGGGAGTTCTTC. Translated: CASSVRDRGGEFF.

In this sample, this clonotype turned up many times. The V gene is TRBV27, the J gene TRBJ2-3; D is unresolved. The CDR3 sequence is 13 residues long. The germline gives CDR1 MNHEY, CDR2 SMNVEV (reference sequence). The V end lost 4 bases, the J end lost 3 bases, and 8 bases lay between the germline ends. The CDR3 DNA sequence: TGTGCCAGCAGTTCCACCGGGACAGATACGCAGTATTTT. Translation: CASSSTGTDTQYF.

This chain joins TRBV6-6 and TRBJ2-5; D may be TRBD1 (6 bases). Trimming left V 8 bases short and J 4 bases short, with 20 bases between. This CDR3 spans 15 amino acids. Germline V gene sequence: CDR1 MNHNY, CDR2 SVGAGI (reference sequence). The CDR3 DNA sequence: TGTGCCAGCGGAGCTCGAACAGGGCCACCAGAGACCCAGTACTTC. Amino acid sequence: CASGARTGPPETQYF.

This clonotype was seen a handful of times. The gene calls are TRBV7-9 and TRBJ1-1; D not certain. The germline gives CDR1 SEHNR, CDR2 FQNEAQ (reference sequence). V dropped 5 bases and J dropped 7 bases, with 14 bases sitting between them. This CDR3 has 13 amino acids. CDR3 amino acids: CASSKPVESEAFF. The CDR3 nucleotides read TGTGCCAGCAGCAAACCAGTGGAGAGTGAAGCTTTCTTT.

The rearrangement uses TRBV20-1 and TRBJ2-5; 8 bases align to TRBD2. CDR1 and CDR2 (germline): DFQATT, SNEGSKA (reference sequence). The CDR3 consists of 15 residues. The V segment lost 6 bases and the J segment 5 bases; nucleotides outside the gene matches: 14. The CDR3 bases are TGCAGTGCGCCAAAGCCGGGGGGGTTGGTTGAGACCCAGTACTTC. Residues: CSAPKPGGLVETQYF.

This clonotype was seen only a few times. CDR3 nucleotide sequence: TGTGCCAGGGGACAAAAGGAGACCCAGTACTTC. This codes for CARGQKETQYF. V is TRBV2 and J is TRBJ2-5, with D possibly TRBD1 on 6 matching bases. V was pared by 9 bases and J by 5 bases, with 10 bases between. The CDR3 has 11 amino acids. Germline V CDR1 and CDR2: SNHLY, FYNNEI.

This clonotype has only a few counts. This rearrangement joins TRBV5-1 to TRBJ2-7; D is unclear. Germline V lookup: CDR1 SGHRS, CDR2 YFSETQ. This CDR3 comprises 13 residues. Trimming cost V 3 bases and J 6 bases, with 13 bases left between them. The CDR3 coding sequence is TGCGCCAGCAGCTCCAGATTCATAGGCGAGCAGTACTTC. Residues: CASSSRFIGEQYF.

The chain employs TRBV19 and TRBJ2-1; D assignment may be TRBD1 or TRBD2 (5 bases each). Germline V gives CDR1 LNHDA, CDR2 SQIVND (reference sequence). The CDR3 is 16 amino acids. The germline V and J ends were trimmed by 7 bases and 2 bases, with 18 bases remaining between them. The CDR3 loop reads CASIPSDRGTYNEQFF. CDR3 coding DNA: TGTGCCAGTATTCCCTCGGATCGGGGCACCTACAATGAGCAGTTCTTC. Using reference TRBV19 and TRBJ2-1 for the parts outside the CDR3, the full variable domain is DGGITQSPKYLFRKEGQNVTLSCEQNLNHDAMYWYRQDPGQGLRLIYYSQIVNDFQKGDIAEGYSVSREKKESFPLTVTSAQKNPTAFYLCASIPSDRGTYNEQFFGPGTRLTVL.

This clonotype was detected ten times or more. The chain uses TRBV7-9 and TRBJ2-7, with 10 bases identical to TRBD2. Germline values: CDR1 SEHNR, CDR2 FQNEAQ (reference sequence). The CDR3 contains 17 residues. V lost 4 bases to trimming and J lost 7 bases; unmatched junction nucleotides: 16. The CDR3 DNA sequence: TGTGCCAGCAGCTACCCGAGGGGCCAGCGGGGGGGACGTGAGCAGTACTTC. Its protein product is CASSYPRGQRGGREQYF.

The sample holds many counts of this clonotype. This chain connects TRBV7-2 to TRBJ1-1; D possibly corresponds to TRBD1 (5 bases). The CDR3 has 13 amino acids. Germline CDR1 is SGHTA and CDR2 is FQGNSA. Trimming left V 1 base short and J 8 bases short, with 11 bases between. For the CDR3, the DNA is TGTGCCAGCAGCTTAGTTTCAGGGAACGAAGCTTTCTTT. This codes for CASSLVSGNEAFF.

This clonotype appeared a few times. This chain uses TRBV4-2 with TRBJ1-2; no definite D call. V lost 1 base and J 7 bases, leaving 13 bases between the germline ends. This CDR3 is 14 amino acids long. CDR1 and CDR2 (germline): LGHNA, YNFKEQ. CDR3 DNA sequence: TGTGCCAGCAGCCAAGGCGGATCCGTGTTTGGCTACACCTTC. It specifies CASSQGGSVFGYTF.

The genes are TRBV20-1 and TRBJ2-5; possible D gene TRBD2, 7 bases. CDR1 is DFQATT and CDR2 is SNEGSKA in the germline V gene (reference sequence). Trimming took off 3 bases at V and 1 base at J, with 9 bases between the two ends. This CDR3 is 13 amino acids long. CDR3 nucleotide sequence: TGCAGTGCTAGTAGGGGGGGCCAAGAGACCCAGTACTTC. Amino acid sequence: CSASRGGQETQYF.

This clonotype was detected many times. This chain connects TRBV5-1 to TRBJ1-2; D is unresolved. V gave up 0 bases and J gave up 2 bases, with 11 bases separating them. This CDR3 has 15 amino acids. Germline-derived CDR1 and CDR2 are SGHRS and YFSETQ. The DNA for the CDR3 is TGCGCCAGCAGCTTGGACAGACTCCTGAACTATGGCTACACCTTC. As protein: CASSLDRLLNYGYTF. Based on the CDR3 plus reference TRBV5-1 and TRBJ1-2, the full variable domain is KAGVTQTPRYLIKTRGQQVTLSCSPISGHRSVSWYQQTPGQGLQFLFEYFSETQRNKGNFPGRFSGRQFSNSRSEMNVSTLELGDSALYLCASSLDRLLNYGYTFGSGTRLTVV.

This clonotype was seen ten or more times. This sequence joins TRBV7-2 and TRBJ1-5; 9 nucleotides align to TRBD1. There are 13 residues in the CDR3. Germline lookup yields CDR1 SGHTA and CDR2 FQGNSA. With 5 bases clipped from V and 4 bases from J, the junction kept 0 bases outside the gene matches. The CDR3 protein is CASSGQGNQPQHF. CDR3 sequence (DNA): TGTGCCAGCAGCGGACAGGGGAATCAGCCCCAGCATTTT.